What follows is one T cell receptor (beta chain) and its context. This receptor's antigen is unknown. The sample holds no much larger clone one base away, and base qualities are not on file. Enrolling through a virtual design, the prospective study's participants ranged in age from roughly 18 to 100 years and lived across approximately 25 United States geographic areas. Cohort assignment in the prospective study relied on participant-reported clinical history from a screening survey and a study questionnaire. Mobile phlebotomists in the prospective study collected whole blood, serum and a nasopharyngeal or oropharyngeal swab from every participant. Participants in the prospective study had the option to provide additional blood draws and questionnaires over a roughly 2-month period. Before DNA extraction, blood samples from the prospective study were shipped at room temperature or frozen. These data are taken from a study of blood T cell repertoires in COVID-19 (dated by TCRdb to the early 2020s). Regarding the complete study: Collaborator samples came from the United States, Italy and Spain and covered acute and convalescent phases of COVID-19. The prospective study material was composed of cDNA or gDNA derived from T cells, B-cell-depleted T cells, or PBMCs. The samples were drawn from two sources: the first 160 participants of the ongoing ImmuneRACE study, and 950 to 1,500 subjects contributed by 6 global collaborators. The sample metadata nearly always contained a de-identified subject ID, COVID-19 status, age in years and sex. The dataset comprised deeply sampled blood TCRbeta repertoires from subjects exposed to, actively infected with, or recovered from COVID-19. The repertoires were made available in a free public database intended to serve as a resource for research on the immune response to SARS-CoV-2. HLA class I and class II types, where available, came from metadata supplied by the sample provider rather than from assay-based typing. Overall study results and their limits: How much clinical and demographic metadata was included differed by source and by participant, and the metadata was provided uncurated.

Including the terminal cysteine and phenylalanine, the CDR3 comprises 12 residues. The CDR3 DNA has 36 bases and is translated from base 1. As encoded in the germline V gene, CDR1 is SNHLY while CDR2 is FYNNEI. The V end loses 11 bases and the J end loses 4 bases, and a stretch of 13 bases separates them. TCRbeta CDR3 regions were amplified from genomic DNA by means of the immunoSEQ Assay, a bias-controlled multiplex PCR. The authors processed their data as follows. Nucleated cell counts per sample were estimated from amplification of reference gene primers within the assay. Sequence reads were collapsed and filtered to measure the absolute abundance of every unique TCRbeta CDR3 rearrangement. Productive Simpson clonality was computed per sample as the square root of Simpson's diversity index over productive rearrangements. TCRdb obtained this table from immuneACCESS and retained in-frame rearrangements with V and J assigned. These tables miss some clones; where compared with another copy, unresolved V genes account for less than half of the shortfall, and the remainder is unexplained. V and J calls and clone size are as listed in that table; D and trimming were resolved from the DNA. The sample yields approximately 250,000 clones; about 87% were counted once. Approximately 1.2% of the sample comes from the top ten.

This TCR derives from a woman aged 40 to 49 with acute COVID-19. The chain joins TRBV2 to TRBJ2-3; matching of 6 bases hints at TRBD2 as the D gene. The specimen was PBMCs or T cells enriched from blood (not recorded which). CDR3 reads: CAGHGGADTQYF. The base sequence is TGTGCCGGACACGGAGGGGCAGATACGCAGTATTTT.